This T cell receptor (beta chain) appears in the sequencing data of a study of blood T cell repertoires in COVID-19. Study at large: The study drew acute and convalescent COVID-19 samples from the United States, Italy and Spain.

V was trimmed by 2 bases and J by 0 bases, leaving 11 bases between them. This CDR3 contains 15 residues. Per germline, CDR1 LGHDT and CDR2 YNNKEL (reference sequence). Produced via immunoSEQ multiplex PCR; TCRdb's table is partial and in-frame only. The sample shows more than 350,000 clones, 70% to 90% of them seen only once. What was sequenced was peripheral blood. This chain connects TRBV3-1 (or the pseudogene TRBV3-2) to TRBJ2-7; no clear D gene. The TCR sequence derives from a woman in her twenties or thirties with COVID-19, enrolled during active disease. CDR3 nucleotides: TGTGCCAGCAGCCAAAAGCGTTTTGACTCCTACGAGCAGTACTTC. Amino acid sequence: CASSQKRFDSYEQYF.